This T cell receptor (beta chain) was identified in a study of regulatory T cells in long-lasting Graves disease (dated by TCRdb to the early 2020s). The study in broad terms: Persistent Graves' disease was defined as persistently positive TSH receptor autoantibodies together with antithyroid drug treatment for over 5 years. Patients with persistent Graves' disease were compared with patients with newly diagnosed Graves' disease using TCR sequencing and RNA sequencing of peripheral blood. The study was registered as a clinical trial and conducted in China. A total of about 35 samples underwent TCR sequencing, from about 13 patients with persistent Graves' disease and roughly 20 patients with newly diagnosed Graves' disease. Antithyroid drugs had been taken for about 9.7 years on average by persistent Graves' disease patients in the clinical cohort. The paper's findings and limits, for the study overall: The authors acknowledged the small sample size as a limitation that may reduce accuracy. Compared with newly diagnosed patients, patients with persistent Graves' disease had lower TCR Shannon entropy and fewer highly expanded clones, which suggests clonal expansion. Sequencing and analysis were restricted to the TCR beta chain. Preferential use of TRBV28, TRBJ1-2 and TRBJ2-5 was observed in persistent disease, whereas TRBV20-1 and TRBJ2-1 were favored in newly diagnosed disease. Only peripheral blood was studied, because thyroid tissue, the primary lesion, was inaccessible. Persistent patients shared more public clonotypes among themselves (2,741) than newly diagnosed patients did (approximately 970).

The library was obtained by multiplex PCR. TCRdb shows the sequencer as Illumina HiSeq 4000. CDR3 regions were amplified by Arm-PCR with iRepertoire HTBI primers to construct TCR beta libraries. Before sequencing, the PCR products underwent gel purification. In the source study's methods: Gene usage analysis of CDR3 amino acid clonotypes used the roughly 60 TRBV and around 13 TRBJ segments found across samples. COPE and FqMerger were used to merge filtered high-quality paired reads into contigs. BLAST was used to align contigs to IMGT TRBV, TRBD and TRBJ reference genes, and CDR3 was defined according to IMGT. Any clonotype with a frequency above 0.1% was counted as a highly expanded clone. Shannon entropy served as the measure of repertoire diversity, while the Gini coefficient captured V-J evenness. A clonotype found in more than one individual was treated as public. TCRdb took the public reads, trimmed them with fastp at Q25, ran MiXCR for clone calling and kept in-frame beta chains. Rows are combined by CDR3 protein, so each entry shows the most common genes and DNA. In this record, the V and J calls reflect TCRdb's handling and not the investigators' own analysis. The sample data list about 420,000 distinct CDR3 sequences, and around 20% of these were observed just once. About a quarter of the sample belongs to the ten largest clones.

This clonotype was picked up a small number of times. No antigen is known for it. The record has no base qualities; no much larger clone is one base away. Per the germline V gene, SGHRS is the CDR1 and YFSETQ is the CDR2. Here V drops 4 bases and J drops 6 bases, and the junction holds 3 bases not matched to any gene. The CDR3, cysteine through phenylalanine, is 13 amino acids long. The read is trimmed to its CDR3 DNA, 39 bases read in frame from base 1. According to the study, the label for this sample's time point signals: persistent/refractory GD, antithyroid drugs over 5 years with positive TRAb. RNA was extracted from PBMCs in TRIzol for both TCR sequencing and RNA sequencing. Graves' disease was diagnosed according to American Thyroid Association guidelines. The patients came from an endocrinology department in Xi'an, China. Each patient gave 8.5 to 9.5 milliliters of peripheral blood, collected in an EDTA anticoagulant tube. Ficoll Paque Plus density gradient separation was used to isolate PBMCs, and no further T cell sorting was performed. RNA quality was checked with an Agilent 2100 Bioanalyzer and agarose gel, and concentration with a NanoDrop 2000.

The origin of this receptor is a female donor with Graves disease. Recombination linked TRBV5-1 to TRBJ2-7; 11 bases in the junction line up with TRBD1. Sequenced material: peripheral blood mononuclear cells (PBMCs), taken when the disease was refractory, from a patient treated with antithyroid drugs. Read as DNA, the sequence is TGCGCCAGCAGCCACGGACAGGGGGCCGAGCAGTACTTC. It is translated as CASSHGQGAEQYF.